This TCR beta chain was sequenced for a study of T cell responses to AZD1222 COVID-19 vaccine (dated by TCRdb to the early 2020s). A note on the overall study: AZD1222 recipients whose second dose came at about 4 weeks and those whose second dose came at about 12 weeks were combined into one group, since spike-specific TCR depth and breadth did not differ between the two schedules. A total of just over 230 trial participants underwent TCR sequencing, of whom some 200 had received two doses of AZD1222 and approximately 25 had received two doses of the MenACWY control vaccine. Trial participants were enrolled by age into 18-55, 56-69 and 70-plus year subgroups, with 148, 28 and 57 TCR-sequenced participants respectively.

The intended sense of this specimen's time point label: baseline before first vaccination. Vaccinee samples came from UK trials COV001 and COV002, including a single-blind randomized controlled phase 2/3 trial of AZD1222 (ChAdOx1 nCoV-19) in healthy adults. For TCRbeta chain sequencing, PBMC samples were collected from trial participants at day 0 and at day 28 after the second dose. The CDR3 regions of human TCRbeta chains were analyzed by immunosequencing. Concerning the study's data processing: Repertoire TCRs were matched against a reference library of SARS-CoV-2-specific TCRs generated with the MIRA antigen-specificity platform. Breadth was defined as the fraction of unique TCRs that were SARS-CoV-2-associated. Depth was defined as the fraction of total T cells that were SARS-CoV-2-associated. Using the MIRA data, every spike-specific TCR was mapped to the spike region that the TCR reacted to and assigned to either a CD4 or a CD8 class. Log10-transformed breadth and depth values were compared by one-way ANOVA with Sidak's multiple comparisons tests. The immuneACCESS repertoire file appears here via TCRdb, limited to in-frame rearrangements. These files lack a portion of the clones; in checked studies, under half of the deficit traces to unresolved V genes, and the cause of the others is not known. The V and J calls and clone size were taken over from that table, and D and trimming were inferred from the DNA. The sample table lists 75,000 to 95,000 clones, roughly 90% of them with a count of one. The ten most abundant clones make up 3.5% to 5% of the sample.

From the cysteine up to the phenylalanine, the CDR3 has a length of 14 residues. Just CDR3 DNA is preserved here, 42 bases in frame from base 1. V loses 0 bases, J loses 4 bases, and the germline ends lie 7 bases apart. According to the germline V gene, CDR1 reads SGHAT and CDR2 reads FQNNGV. The study at large found these results: Most participants were white British and females outnumbered males, and the authors suggested that clonal diversity may have been underestimated. Because no day 14 peak-response samples were available, repertoires were characterized only after the peak T cell response. The 56-69-year group was small, and its depth increase did not reach significance, likely because of low power. Reportedly, close to half of the unique spike-specific TCRs recognized epitopes lying outside the regions that are mutated in the B.1.351 and B.1.1.7 variants. After two AZD1222 doses, spike-specific TCR breadth and depth were significantly higher than at day 0 and than in MenACWY recipients. The vaccine-associated CD4 TCRs covered the entire spike protein, and the dominant responses fell in regions 160-218 and 743-854. Conclusions about previously exposed vaccinees are limited, since just six AZD1222 recipients were seropositive for SARS-CoV-2 at baseline.

With regard to this clone: The antigen it recognizes is unknown. No base quality values were provided; no much bigger clone lies one nucleotide off.

The receptor comes from an adult in good health. The chain couples TRBV11-2 to TRBJ2-1; no D segment can be confidently identified. Sequenced here: peripheral blood, sampled on day 0 of AZD1222 vaccination. The DNA reads TGTGCCAGCAGCTTAGAGGTCGGGTACAATGAGCAGTTCTTC. It specifies CASSLEVGYNEQFF.